This note documents a single T cell receptor beta chain sequence. Its matching antigen is unknown. These data originate in a study of CD4+ T cells in melanoma. Notes on the study in general: A reported correlation linked neoantigen-specific CD4+ T cells to CD8+, macrophage and B cell function.

The germline gives CDR1 SQVTM, CDR2 ANQGSEA. The V and J ends lost 0 bases and 1 base respectively, with 9 bases between them. This CDR3 is 14 amino acids long. Only in-frame clones appear in the TCRdb table, and some are missing; sequencing was by immunoSEQ multiplex PCR. The sample carries approximately 14,000 clones, approximately 83% recorded once. V usage is TRBV29-1 and J usage is TRBJ1-1, with D maybe TRBD1 (5 bases). The TCR was taken from a human donor with melanoma. The sequenced sample was cells from a culture (not recorded whether cultured in vitro). CDR3 loop: CSVEEDGGNTEAFF. The DNA of the CDR3 is TGCAGCGTTGAAGAAGATGGGGGGAACACTGAAGCTTTCTTT.